This T cell receptor beta chain was retrieved from a study of blood T cell repertoires in COVID-19 (TCRdb year 2020). With respect to the entire study: Samples from collaborators originated in the United States, Italy and Spain and spanned both the acute and convalescent phases of COVID-19. Nearly every sample came with metadata listing a de-identified subject ID, COVID-19 status, age in years and sex. Samples were obtained from the ongoing ImmuneRACE study (first 160 participants) and from about 1,300 subjects provided by 6 global collaborators. The prospective study material was composed of cDNA or gDNA derived from T cells, B-cell-depleted T cells, or PBMCs. HLA class I and class II types, where available, came from metadata supplied by the sample provider rather than from assay-based typing. The repertoires were released in a freely available public database intended as a resource for research on the immune response to SARS-CoV-2. Subjects who had been exposed to COVID-19, were actively infected with it, or had recovered from it provided the deeply sampled blood TCRbeta repertoires that made up the dataset.

One collaborating source in Seattle enrolled patients during active infection and followed them longitudinally through the course of disease. Whole blood was collected in K2EDTA tubes by collaborating institutions according to the institutions' own protocols. For TCRbeta analysis, collaborators shipped samples as frozen whole blood, isolated PBMCs, or DNA extracted from either of those sample types. The junction shows trimming of 3 bases on V and 8 bases on J, and the gene matches do not reach 4 bases of it. According to the germline V gene (reference sequence), CDR1 reads SEHNR and CDR2 reads FQNEAQ. From cysteine to phenylalanine, the CDR3 is 14 amino acids long. Here the CDR3 DNA is all that survives: 42 bases in frame from base 1. TCRbeta CDR3 regions were amplified from genomic DNA using the immunoSEQ Assay, a bias-controlled multiplex PCR. The original pipeline was this. Nucleated cell counts per sample were estimated from amplification of reference gene primers within the assay. To quantify the absolute abundance of each unique TCRbeta CDR3 rearrangement, sequence reads were collapsed and filtered. Productive Simpson clonality was computed per sample as the square root of Simpson's diversity index over productive rearrangements. TCRdb took this table from immuneACCESS and kept in-frame rearrangements with V and J called. Such tables lack part of the clones; where checked against another copy, unresolved V genes explain under half of the gap, and the rest is unexplained. V and J calls and clone size are those listed in that table; D and trimming were worked out from the DNA. The sample records roughly 340,000 clones, around 86% of which are singletons. The ten largest clones take up around 6% of the sample.

Overall results and qualifications from the work: The amount of clinical and demographic metadata varied by source and participant and was provided uncurated.

In the case of this clone: It lacks a known antigen. No much larger clone is present one base from it, and per-base qualities are unavailable.

The chain is assembled from TRBV7-9 and TRBJ1-1; TRBD1 matches 12 bases in the middle. This TCR was sampled from a woman aged 45 to 65 with COVID-19, enrolled during active disease. Sequenced sample: peripheral blood. The bases read TGTGCCAGCAGCTTGGGACAGGGGGCGCGGGAAGCTTTCTTT. It translates to CASSLGQGAREAFF.